The 12 T cell receptor beta chains below were found in one sample sequenced in a study of beta chain features in type 1 diabetes. The whole isolated RNA underwent reverse transcription, so sequencing captured expressed TCRB transcripts. Sequencing was performed with immunoSEQ multiplex PCR; in TCRdb, only in-frame clones are kept and a portion is missing. Among about 210,000 clones listed, approximately 11% were seen once. Sequencing was performed on central memory CD4+ T cells from blood. These receptors all come from a man between 18 and 29 years old in good health.

V usage is TRBV6-1 and J usage is TRBJ2-1, with 11 nucleotides matching TRBD2. The germline gives CDR1 MNHNS, CDR2 SASEGT. CDR3 length: 13 residues. Unmatched junction bases numbered 4, after V lost 7 bases and J lost 8 bases. DNA of the CDR3: TGTGCCAGCACGCCTAGCGGGAGGTATGAGCAGTTCTTC. Translation: CASTPSGRYEQFF.

This chain uses TRBV7-3 with TRBJ2-5, with 8 bases matching TRBD1. V gave up 5 bases and J gave up 9 bases; unmatched junction bases: 8. Looked up from germline, CDR1 is SGHTA and CDR2 is FQGTGA. CDR3 length: 13 amino acids. The CDR3 nucleotides are TGTGCCAGCAGCCCCGGACAGGGTTTGGCCCAGTACTTC. Its protein is CASSPGQGLAQYF.

This clone has just a few counts. The rearrangement links TRBV29-1 to TRBJ2-7; D is ambiguous. CDR3 length equals 12 residues. The V gene's germline CDR1 is SQVTM and CDR2 ANQGSEA. Trimming left V 3 bases short and J 2 bases short, with 8 bases between. Written as DNA, the CDR3 is TGCAGCGTTGACCTCTCCCCCTACGAGCAGTACTTC. This translates into CSVDLSPYEQYF.

This rearrangement joins TRBV6-1 to TRBJ1-1; 8 nucleotides agree with TRBD1. CDR1 MNHNS and CDR2 SASEGT come from the germline V gene. Unmatched junction bases numbered 5, after V lost 9 bases and J lost 2 bases. The CDR3 has 13 residues. CDR3 nucleotide sequence: TGTGCCAGTGGTGACAGGGGAAACACTGAAGCTTTCTTT. This gives the protein CASGDRGNTEAFF.

This clone was observed a handful of times. The chain is built from TRBV7-9 and TRBJ2-3, with D uncertain. V dropped 1 base and J dropped 1 base, with 9 bases sitting between them. Germline values: CDR1 SEHNR, CDR2 FQNEAQ (reference sequence). This CDR3 is built from 15 residues. For the CDR3, the DNA is TGTGCCAGCAGCTTAGATGGGCGCGGCACAGATACGCAGTATTTT. Translating gives CASSLDGRGTDTQYF.

The rearrangement links TRBV7-2 to TRBJ2-7; D is ambiguous. The length of the CDR3 is 14 residues. CDR1 is SGHTA, CDR2 FQGNSA, per germline. V lost 2 bases to trimming and J lost 0 bases, with 8 bases between them. CDR3 loop: CASSLWKGSYEQYF. The CDR3 DNA is TGTGCCAGCAGCTTATGGAAAGGCTCCTACGAGCAGTACTTC.

This clone showed up just a few times. The V call is TRBV28, the J call TRBJ2-5; TRBD2 aligns across 10 bases. V lost 4 bases and J lost 3; bases outside the gene matches: 2. Germline CDR1 reads MDHEN; CDR2 reads SYDVKM. The CDR3 runs 14 residues. DNA of the CDR3: TGTGCCAGCAGTTCGCTAGCGGGAGAAGAGACCCAGTACTTC. It codes for CASSSLAGEETQYF.

The chain combines TRBV9 with TRBJ1-4; TRBD1 aligns across 7 bases. V gave up 4 bases and J gave up 4 bases; unmatched junction bases: 7. Germline CDR1 and CDR2: SGDLS and YYNGEE. The CDR3 consists of 15 residues. Written as DNA, the CDR3 is TGTGCCAGCAGCACCAGGACAGGAGTTAATGAAAAACTGTTTTTT. Protein: CASSTRTGVNEKLFF.

There are a few counts of this clone. The J gene is TRBJ2-3, the V gene TRBV10-3; 8 bases match TRBD1. The CDR3 is 14 residues long. The V segment lost 11 bases and the J segment 4 bases; nucleotides outside the gene matches: 11. Per the germline V gene, CDR1 is ENHRY and CDR2 is SYGVKD. DNA of the CDR3: TGTGCCGTCACCGCCGGGACAGGATCAGATACGCAGTATTTT. Translation: CAVTAGTGSDTQYF.

This clone was detected a few times. The chain is built from TRBV29-1 and TRBJ2-1; D is ambiguous. There are 11 residues in the CDR3. Trimming removed 7 bases at V and 8 bases at J, with 12 bases between. Germline lookup yields CDR1 SQVTM and CDR2 ANQGSEA. CDR3 residues: CSGVRVDEQFF. DNA for the CDR3: TGCAGCGGTGTTCGGGTGGATGAGCAGTTCTTC.

The chain combines TRBV4-3 with TRBJ2-1; D is unresolved. From germline, CDR1 is LGHNA and CDR2 YSLEER. The V gene lost 1 base and the J gene lost 11 bases, with 12 bases spanning the gap. The CDR3 length is 13 residues. The CDR3 loop reads CASSQVAEPKQFF. For the CDR3, the DNA is TGCGCCAGCAGCCAAGTAGCTGAACCGAAGCAGTTCTTC.

This clone was counted only a few times. The chain recombines TRBV11-2 with TRBJ2-1; D gene uncertain. The CDR3 extends over 12 amino acids. V lost 2 bases, J lost 5 bases, and 4 bases lay in between. Germline loops: CDR1 SGHAT, CDR2 FQNNGV. CDR3 in amino acids: CASSLSHNEQFF. CDR3 sequence (DNA): TGTGCCAGCAGCTTATCGCACAATGAGCAGTTCTTC.